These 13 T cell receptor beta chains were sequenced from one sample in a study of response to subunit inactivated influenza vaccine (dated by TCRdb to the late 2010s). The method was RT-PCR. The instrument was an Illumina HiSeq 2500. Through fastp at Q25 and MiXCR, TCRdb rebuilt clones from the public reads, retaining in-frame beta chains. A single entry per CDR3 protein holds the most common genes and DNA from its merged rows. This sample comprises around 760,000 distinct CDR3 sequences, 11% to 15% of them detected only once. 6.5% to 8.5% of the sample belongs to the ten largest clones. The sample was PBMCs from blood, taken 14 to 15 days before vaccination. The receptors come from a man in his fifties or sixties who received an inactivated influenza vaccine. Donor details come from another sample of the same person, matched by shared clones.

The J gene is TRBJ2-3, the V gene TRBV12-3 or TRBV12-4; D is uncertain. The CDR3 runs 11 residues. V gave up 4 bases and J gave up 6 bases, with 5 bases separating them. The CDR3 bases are TGTGCCAGCAGTTCCCAGGATACGCAGTATTTT. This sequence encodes CASSSQDTQYF.

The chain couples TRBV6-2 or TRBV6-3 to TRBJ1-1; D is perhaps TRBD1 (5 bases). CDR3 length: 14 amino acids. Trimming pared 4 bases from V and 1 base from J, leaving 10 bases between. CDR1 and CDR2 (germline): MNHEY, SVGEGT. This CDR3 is CASSFRQPNTEAFF. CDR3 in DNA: TGTGCCAGCAGTTTCCGACAGCCGAACACTGAAGCTTTCTTT.

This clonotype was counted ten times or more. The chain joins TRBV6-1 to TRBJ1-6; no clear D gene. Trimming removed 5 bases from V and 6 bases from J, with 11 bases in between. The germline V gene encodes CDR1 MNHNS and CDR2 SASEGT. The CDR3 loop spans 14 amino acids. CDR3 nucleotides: TGTGCCAGCAGTCGGGGAATCGGTAATTCACCCCTCCACTTT. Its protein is CASSRGIGNSPLHF.

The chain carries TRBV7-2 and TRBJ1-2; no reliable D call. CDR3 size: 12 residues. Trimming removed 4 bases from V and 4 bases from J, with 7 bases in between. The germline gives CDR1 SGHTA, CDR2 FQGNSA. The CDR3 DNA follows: TGTGCCAGCAGCTCCGCAGGCTATGGCTACACCTTC. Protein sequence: CASSSAGYGYTF.

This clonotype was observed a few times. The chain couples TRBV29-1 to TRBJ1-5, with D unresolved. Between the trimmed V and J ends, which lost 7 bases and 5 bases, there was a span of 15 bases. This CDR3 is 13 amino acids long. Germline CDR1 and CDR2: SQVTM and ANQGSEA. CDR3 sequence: CSARIAADQPQHF. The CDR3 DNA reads TGCAGCGCACGAATCGCAGCGGATCAGCCCCAGCATTTT.

CDR3 region: CSAFSATSTDTQYF. The CDR3 nucleotides read TGCAGTGCTTTCTCCGCAACTAGCACAGATACGCAGTATTTT. V usage is TRBV20-1 and J usage is TRBJ2-3, with D hard to call. The CDR3 runs 14 residues. V was shortened by 5 bases and J by 0 bases, with 12 bases between the two germline ends. Germline assignment: CDR1 DFQATT and CDR2 SNEGSKA (reference sequence).

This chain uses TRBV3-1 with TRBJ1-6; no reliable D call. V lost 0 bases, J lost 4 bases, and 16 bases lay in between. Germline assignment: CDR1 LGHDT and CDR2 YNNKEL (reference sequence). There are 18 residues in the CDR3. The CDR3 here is CASSQDPKTVYYNSPLHF. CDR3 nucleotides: TGTGCCAGCAGCCAAGATCCGAAGACGGTCTATTATAATTCACCCCTCCACTTT.

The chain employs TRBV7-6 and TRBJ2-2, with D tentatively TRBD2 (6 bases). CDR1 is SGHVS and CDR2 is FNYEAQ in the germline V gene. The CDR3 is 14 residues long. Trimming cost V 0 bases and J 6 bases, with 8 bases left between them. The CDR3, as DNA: TGTGCCAGCAGCTTAGCATCGGGAGCCGGGGAGCTGTTTTTT. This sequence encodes CASSLASGAGELFF.

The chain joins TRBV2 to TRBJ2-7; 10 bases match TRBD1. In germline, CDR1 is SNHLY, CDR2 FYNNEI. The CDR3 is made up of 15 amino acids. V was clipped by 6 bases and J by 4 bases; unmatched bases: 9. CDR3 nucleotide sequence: TGTGCCAGCAGGAGGGACAGGGGCCAGGGTTACGAGCAGTACTTC. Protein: CASRRDRGQGYEQYF.

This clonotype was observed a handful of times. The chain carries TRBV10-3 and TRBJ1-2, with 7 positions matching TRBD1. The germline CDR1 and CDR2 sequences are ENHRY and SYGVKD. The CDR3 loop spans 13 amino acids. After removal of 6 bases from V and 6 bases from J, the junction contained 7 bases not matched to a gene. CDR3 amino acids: CAIRDGTVNGYTF. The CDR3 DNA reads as TGTGCCATCAGAGATGGGACAGTTAATGGCTACACCTTC.

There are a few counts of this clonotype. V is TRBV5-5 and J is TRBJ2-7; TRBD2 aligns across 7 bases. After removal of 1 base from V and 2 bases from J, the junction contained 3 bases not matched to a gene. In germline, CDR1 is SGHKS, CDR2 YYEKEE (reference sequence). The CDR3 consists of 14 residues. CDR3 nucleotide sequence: TGTGCCAGCAGCTTGTCTAGCGGAGCCTACGAGCAGTACTTC. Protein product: CASSLSSGAYEQYF.

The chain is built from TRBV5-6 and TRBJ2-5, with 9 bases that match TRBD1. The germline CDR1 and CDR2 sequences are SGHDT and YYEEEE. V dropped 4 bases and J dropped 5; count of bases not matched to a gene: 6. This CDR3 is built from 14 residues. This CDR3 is CASSRGQGYETQYF. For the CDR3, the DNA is TGTGCCAGCAGCCGGGGACAGGGTTATGAGACCCAGTACTTC. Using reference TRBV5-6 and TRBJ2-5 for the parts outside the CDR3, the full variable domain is DAGVTQSPTHLIKTRGQQVTLRCSPKSGHDTVSWYQQALGQGPQFIFQYYEEEERQRGNFPDRFSGHQFPNYSSELNVNALLLGDSALYLCASSRGQGYETQYFGPGTRLLVL.

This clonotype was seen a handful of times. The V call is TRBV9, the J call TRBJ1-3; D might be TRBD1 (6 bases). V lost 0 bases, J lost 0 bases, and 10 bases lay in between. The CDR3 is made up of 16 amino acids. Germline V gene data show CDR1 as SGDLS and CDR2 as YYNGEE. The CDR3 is CASSVGTESSGNTIYF. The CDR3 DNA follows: TGTGCCAGCAGCGTAGGGACAGAGAGCTCTGGAAACACCATATATTTT.